This TCR beta chain stems from a study of shared clonotypes between healthy human individuals. Looking at the study overall: For every donor, three CD4 naive, three CD4 memory, two CD8 naive and one CD8 memory plates were used. Overall study results and limits: Naive subsets, compared against memory subsets, generally had larger estimated richness values.

Under the authors' procedure: There were no quality scores in the junction-only immunoSEQ sequences, so filtering differed. The repertoire was sequenced with immunoSEQ multiplex PCR; TCRdb's copy has only in-frame clones and lacks some. Clone size and the V and J calls come from that table; the DNA yielded D and trimming. The sample has about 2.1 million clones; roughly 91% are singletons. Germline V lookup: CDR1 MNHEY, CDR2 SMNVEV (reference sequence). CDR3 length equals 16 residues. Trimming at V came to 6 bases and at J to 0 bases, leaving 11 bases not matched to a gene. Positive CCR7 selection of CD45RO-negative cells yielded the naive CD8 cells, and terminally differentiated effector memory CD45RA+ cells were excluded. The study drew its donors from healthy HIV-negative adults without recent acute infections or vaccinations. With respect to this clone: Its antigen is unknown.

The sequence came from a man younger than 35 in good health. Some clones in this sample may be carry-over from other donors' samples. This chain connects TRBV27 to TRBJ2-7; TRBD2 matches 7 bases. The sequenced sample was naive CD8+ T cells from PBMCs. CDR3 loop: CASRGFWEGSSYEQYF. The CDR3 DNA reads as TGTGCCAGCAGGGGCTTCTGGGAGGGCTCCTCCTACGAGCAGTACTTC.